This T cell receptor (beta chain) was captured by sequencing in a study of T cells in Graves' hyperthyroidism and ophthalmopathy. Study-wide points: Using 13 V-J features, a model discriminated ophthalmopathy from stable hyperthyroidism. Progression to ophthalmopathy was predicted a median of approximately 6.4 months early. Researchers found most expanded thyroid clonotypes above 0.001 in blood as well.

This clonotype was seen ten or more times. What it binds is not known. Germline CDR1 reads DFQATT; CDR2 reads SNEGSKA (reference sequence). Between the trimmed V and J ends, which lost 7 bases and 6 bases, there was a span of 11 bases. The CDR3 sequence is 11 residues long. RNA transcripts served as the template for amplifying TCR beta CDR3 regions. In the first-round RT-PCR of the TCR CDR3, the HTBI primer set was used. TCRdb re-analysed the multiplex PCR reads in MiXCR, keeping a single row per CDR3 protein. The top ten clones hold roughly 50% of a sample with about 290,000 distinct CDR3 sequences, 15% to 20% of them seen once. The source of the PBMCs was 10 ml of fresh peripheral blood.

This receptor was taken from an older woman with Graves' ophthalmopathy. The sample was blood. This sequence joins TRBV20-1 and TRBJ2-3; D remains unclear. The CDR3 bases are TGCAGTGTTCTCTTTTCTGATACGCAGTATTTT. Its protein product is CSVLFSDTQYF.